Below are 20 T cell receptor beta chains sequenced from a single sample in a study of cytomegalovirus exposure and HLA in healthy donors. Vbeta (60) and Jbeta (13) primers were used in the PCR. Data came from immunoSEQ multiplex PCR; TCRdb stores just in-frame clones and leaves some out. The table includes fewer than 100,000 clones, around 80% detected once. The sample comprised PBMCs. The receptors were gathered from a male donor in good health and CMV-seropositive.

The chain employs TRBV30 and TRBJ2-7, with TRBD2 matching 15 bases. The CDR3 contains 24 residues. Trimming at V came to 0 bases and at J to 0 bases, leaving 24 bases not matched to a gene. The germline V gene has CDR1 GTSNPN and CDR2 SVGIG (reference sequence). DNA for the CDR3: TGTGCCTGGAGTGTAATGGAGGGGGGTTCTCGGACTAGCGGGAGGGCCAACGTCTCCTACGAGCAGTACTTC. Translation: CAWSVMEGGSRTSGRANVSYEQYF.

V usage is TRBV7-9 and J usage is TRBJ1-2; 7 nucleotides align to TRBD1. The J segment lost 3 bases and the V segment lost 4 bases, leaving 2 bases of the junction unmatched. CDR1 SEHNR and CDR2 FQNEAQ come from the germline V gene (reference sequence). The CDR3 loop spans 13 amino acids. CDR3 nucleotide sequence: TGTGCCAGCAGCTCGGGACAGTACTATGGCTACACCTTC. Protein sequence: CASSSGQYYGYTF.

This sequence joins TRBV10-1 and TRBJ1-6; TRBD1 matches at 8 bases. Germline values: CDR1 WNHNN, CDR2 SYGVQD (reference sequence). The length of the CDR3 is 14 residues. J gave up 7 bases and V 6 bases, and 5 bases lay outside the gene matches. CDR3 residues: CASSPTGENSPLHF. CDR3 DNA: TGCGCCAGCAGCCCGACAGGGGAAAATTCACCCCTCCACTTT.

V gene TRBV30 combines with J gene TRBJ2-3; D unclear. This CDR3 comprises 15 residues. The V gene lost 6 bases and the J gene lost 2 bases, with 18 bases spanning the gap. Germline assignment: CDR1 GTSNPN and CDR2 SVGIG (reference sequence). In nucleotides, the CDR3 is TGTGCCTGCAACTCCCTAGTCATAAACACAGATACGCAGTATTTT. It encodes CACNSLVINTDTQYF.

The chain combines TRBV30 with TRBJ1-1; D is unresolved. Trimming took off 3 bases at V and 1 base at J, with 9 bases between the two ends. Germline V gene sequence: CDR1 GTSNPN, CDR2 SVGIG (reference sequence). CDR3 length: 13 amino acids. In DNA, the CDR3 is TGTGCCTGGAGACTCTCAGGGAACACTGAAGCTTTCTTT. This encodes CAWRLSGNTEAFF.

J is TRBJ2-5 and V is TRBV5-1, with D maybe TRBD2 (6 bases). Between the trimmed V and J ends, which lost 2 bases and 5 bases, there was a span of 19 bases. Germline CDR1 reads SGHRS; CDR2 reads YFSETQ. The CDR3 length is 16 residues. The DNA for the CDR3 is TGCGCCAGCAGCTTTGACGAAAGTTATGCGGGGGAGACCCAGTACTTC. It is translated as CASSFDESYAGETQYF. The entire variable domain, with the rest obtained from reference TRBV5-1 and TRBJ2-5, is as follows: KAGVTQTPRYLIKTRGQQVTLSCSPISGHRSVSWYQQTPGQGLQFLFEYFSETQRNKGNFPGRFSGRQFSNSRSEMNVSTLELGDSALYLCASSFDESYAGETQYFGPGTRLLVL.

This clone was observed a handful of times. V is TRBV5-4 and J is TRBJ1-1; D gene unclear. In germline, CDR1 is SGHNT, CDR2 YYREEE (reference sequence). Between the trimmed V and J ends, which lost 6 bases and 4 bases, there was a span of 16 bases. The CDR3 spans 14 residues. CDR3 protein: CASNNPGISTEAFF. CDR3 sequence (DNA): TGTGCCAGCAACAATCCCGGGATCTCCACTGAAGCTTTCTTT.

The rearrangement uses TRBV10-3 and TRBJ2-7, with a tentative D call TRBD1 (6 bases). There are 13 residues in the CDR3. Germline-derived CDR1 and CDR2 are ENHRY and SYGVKD. V lost 3 bases and J lost 1, with 7 bases in between. In DNA form, the CDR3 reads TGTGCCATCAGTGATACAGGGTCCTACGAGCAGTACTTC. It codes for CAISDTGSYEQYF.

This rearrangement joins TRBV2 to TRBJ1-2; TRBD1 aligns across 8 bases. The J segment lost 9 bases and the V segment lost 2 bases, leaving 8 bases of the junction unmatched. The CDR3 contains 14 residues. Germline V gene sequence: CDR1 SNHLY, CDR2 FYNNEI. The CDR3 coding sequence is TGTGCCAGCAGTGAAAGGCAGGACAGGGTACGCTACACCTTC. Its translation is CASSERQDRVRYTF.

Here the CDR3 reads CASSPTDRANQPQHF. Written as DNA, the CDR3 is TGTGCCAGCTCACCAACGGACAGGGCCAATCAGCCCCAGCATTTT. This chain joins TRBV18 and TRBJ1-5; 8 bases line up with TRBD1. This CDR3 region has 15 residues. V dropped 2 bases and J dropped 3; count of bases not matched to a gene: 3. Germline V gene lookup returns CDR1 KGHSH and CDR2 LQKENI.

The V and J genes are TRBV6-6 and TRBJ1-5, with 8 nucleotides matching TRBD1. CDR1 is MNHNY and CDR2 is SVGAGI in the germline V gene (reference sequence). Trimming at V came to 2 bases and at J to 6 bases, leaving 3 bases not matched to a gene. The CDR3 consists of 14 residues. The CDR3 region has the DNA TGTGCCAGCAGTTACGACAGGGGAGGTCAGCCCCAGCATTTT. Translating gives CASSYDRGGQPQHF.

Worth noting for this clone: Other DNA sequences from this sample encode an identical CDR3 as well. The chain carries TRBV27 and TRBJ2-1, with D hard to call. Trimming cost V 3 bases and J 5 bases, with 8 bases left between them. The CDR3 runs to 13 residues. Germline CDR1 MNHEY, CDR2 SMNVEV (reference sequence). CDR3 bases: TGTGCCAGCAGTTTTTCAGGTAACAATGAGCAGTTCTTC. This gives the protein CASSFSGNNEQFF.

The gene calls are TRBV28 and TRBJ2-7; the match to TRBD2 covers 13 bases. In germline, CDR1 is MDHEN, CDR2 SYDVKM. The CDR3 has 14 residues. V shed 6 bases and J 2 bases; nucleotides not matched to a gene: 1. The CDR3 DNA follows: TGTGCCAGCAGACTAGCGGGAGGGGCCTACGAGCAGTACTTC. It specifies CASRLAGGAYEQYF.

This clone was found a few times. J is TRBJ1-1 and V is TRBV10-1; TRBD1 is a possible D gene (6 bases). The CDR3 extends over 16 amino acids. Germline CDR1 and CDR2: WNHNN and SYGVQD (reference sequence). Between the trimmed V and J ends, which lost 2 bases and 1 base, there was a span of 14 bases. CDR3 amino acids: CASSEPDSHPNTEAFF. DNA of the CDR3: TGCGCCAGCAGTGAGCCGGACAGCCACCCGAACACTGAAGCTTTCTTT.

The chain has TRBV2 and TRBJ2-7; D is uncertain. The length of the CDR3 is 11 residues. CDR1 SNHLY and CDR2 FYNNEI come from the germline V gene. Trimming took 8 bases from V and 0 from J, leaving 5 bases between them. Here the CDR3 reads CASYSSYEQYF. The CDR3 region has the DNA TGTGCCAGCTACTCCTCCTACGAGCAGTACTTC. The entire variable domain, with the rest obtained from reference TRBV2 and TRBJ2-7, is as follows: EPEVTQTPSHQVTQMGQEVILRCVPISNHLYFYWYRQILGQKVEFLVSFYNNEISEKSEIFDDQFSVERPDGSNFTLKIRSTKLEDSAMYFCASYSSYEQYFGPGTRLTVT.

V usage is TRBV7-9 and J usage is TRBJ1-4; D is unresolved. This CDR3 spans 15 amino acids. Germline V gene sequence: CDR1 SEHNR, CDR2 FQNEAQ (reference sequence). Deletions cut 5 bases from V and 4 bases from J, with 14 bases between. CDR3 DNA: TGTGCCAGCAGCGTCATCCGGGATGGTAATGAAAAACTGTTTTTT. It codes for CASSVIRDGNEKLFF.

The chain has TRBV7-9 and TRBJ2-7, with 7 bases fitting TRBD1. V was pared by 0 bases and J by 4 bases, with 6 bases of the junction left unmatched. The CDR3 covers 15 residues. Germline V lookup: CDR1 SEHNR, CDR2 FQNEAQ (reference sequence). The CDR3 coding sequence is TGTGCCAGCAGCTTAGCAGAGGGGGCGAGGTACGAGCAGTACTTC. Protein product: CASSLAEGARYEQYF.

CDR3 region: CASSVDRTISGNTIYF. CDR3 DNA sequence: TGCGCCAGCAGCGTGGACAGAACCATCTCTGGAAACACCATATATTTT. The rearrangement links TRBV5-1 to TRBJ1-3; TRBD1 might be the D (6 bases). V shed 4 bases and J shed 0 bases, with 14 bases lying between them. Germline V gene lookup returns CDR1 SGHRS and CDR2 YFSETQ. CDR3 size: 16 residues. Full variable domain (outside the CDR3, taken from reference TRBV5-1 and TRBJ1-3): KAGVTQTPRYLIKTRGQQVTLSCSPISGHRSVSWYQQTPGQGLQFLFEYFSETQRNKGNFPGRFSGRQFSNSRSEMNVSTLELGDSALYLCASSVDRTISGNTIYFGEGSWLTVV.

Relative to its sample, this clone is medium-sized. The rearrangement joins TRBV4-1 to TRBJ1-5; D is perhaps TRBD1 (6 bases). Germline-derived CDR1 and CDR2 are MGHRA and YSYEKL. Trimming left V 4 bases short and J 0 bases short, with 13 bases between. This CDR3 is 16 amino acids long. The CDR3 here is CASSLTQGYSNQPQHF. DNA for the CDR3: TGCGCCAGCAGCCTCACACAGGGATATAGCAATCAGCCCCAGCATTTT.

The rearrangement links TRBV7-8 to TRBJ1-5; no clear D. The ends were cut back, 5 bases at V and 0 bases at J, with 14 bases in the middle. Germline V gene lookup returns CDR1 SGHVS and CDR2 FQNEAQ. This CDR3 spans 16 amino acids. For the CDR3, the DNA is TGTGCCAGCAGCCTGCGCGACTCCCTTAGCAATCAGCCCCAGCATTTT. Its protein is CASSLRDSLSNQPQHF.